Shown below are 8 T cell receptor beta chains from a single sample sequenced in a study of T cells in women clearing cervical HPV infection. Clones were read by immunoSEQ multiplex PCR, and TCRdb kept only the in-frame ones, dropping some. The sample's table shows roughly 30,000 clones. The sample taken for sequencing was blood buffy coat. These receptors were collected from a woman aged 18 to 75 with a cervical HPV16 infection that either progressed to CIN3+ or cleared (not recorded which).

The CDR3 DNA, read in part, is TGTGCCAGCAGCTTAAACCGTCCAGGGACTAGCGGAGAAGAGACC. This translates into CASSLNRPGTSGEET. Given in full, the CDR3 is CASSLNRPGTSGEETQYF. This chain uses TRBV7-3 with TRBJ2-5, with 11 bases matching TRBD2. The read terminates 3 residues ahead of where the CDR3 ends, so the germline J gene completes it. Trimming cost V 1 base and J 3 bases; bases outside gene matches: 10. CDR3 length equals 18 residues. Germline CDR1 reads SGHTA; CDR2 reads FQGTGA.

On this clone: With the read ending 3 residues before the CDR3 end, the germline J gene is used to fill in that end. The chain uses TRBV5-1 and TRBJ1-4; the match to TRBD1 covers 10 bases. From germline, CDR1 is SGHRS and CDR2 YFSETQ. The CDR3 length is 15 residues. J lost 4 bases, V lost 3 bases, and 3 bases had no gene match. CDR3 residues: CASSSGQGINEKLFF. The DNA read from the CDR3 is TGCGCCAGCAGCTCGGGACAGGGGATTAATGAAAAA. The full variable domain, rest sourced from reference TRBV5-1 and TRBJ1-4, is KAGVTQTPRYLIKTRGQQVTLSCSPISGHRSVSWYQQTPGQGLQFLFEYFSETQRNKGNFPGRFSGRQFSNSRSEMNVSTLELGDSALYLCASSSGQGINEKLFFGSGTQLSVL.

With regard to this clone: The read finishes 3 residues shy of the CDR3 end, and the germline J gene is used to complete it. V is TRBV7-9 and J is TRBJ2-3, with D tentatively TRBD1 (6 bases). This CDR3 is built from 14 residues. CDR1 is SEHNR and CDR2 is FQNEAQ in the germline V gene (reference sequence). This CDR3 reads CASRRKGPGETQYF. CDR3 DNA, as far as it was read: TGTGCCAGCAGGAGGAAGGGACCAGGGGAGACG. Looking up the rest from reference TRBV7-9 and TRBJ2-3 gives the full variable domain: DTGVSQNPRHKITKRGQNVTFRCDPISEHNRLYWYRQTLGQGPEFLTYFQNEAQLEKSRLLSDRFSAERPKGSFSTLEIQRTEQGDSAMYLCASRRKGPGETQYFGPGTRLTVL.

The CDR3 region is CASSPRDRYMDYGQYF. The sequenced part of the CDR3 DNA is TGTGCCAGCTCACCCCGGGACAGGTATATGGACTATGGT. The V gene is TRBV18, the J gene TRBJ2-4; 8 nucleotides line up with TRBD1. The CDR3 end falls 3 residues outside the read, so it is completed with the germline J gene. The germline CDR1 and CDR2 sequences are KGHSH and LQKENI. The length of the CDR3 is 16 residues.

The CDR3 loop reads CATRGGQYTGELFF. CDR3 DNA, as far as it was read: TGTGCCACCCGGGGGGGACAGTACACCGGGGAG. The chain joins TRBV11-1 to TRBJ2-2; TRBD2 might be the D (8 bases). Read data end 3 residues before the CDR3 end; the end is taken from the germline J gene. Trimming left V 10 bases short and J 3 bases short, with 15 bases between. The CDR3 contains 14 residues. CDR1 SGHAT and CDR2 FQDESV come from the germline V gene (reference sequence). Complete variable domain (other parts from reference TRBV11-1 and TRBJ2-2): EAEVAQSPRYKITEKSQAVAFWCDPISGHATLYWYRQILGQGPELLVQFQDESVVDDSQLPKDRFSAERLKGVDSTLKIQPAELGDSAMYLCATRGGQYTGELFFGEGSRLTVL.

This clone is identified as medium-sized (0.01 to 0.1%) from frequency. Partial CDR3 DNA: TGTGCCAGCAGCCGCCCCAGCGGTACAGGGGTAAAAGGGTCAAACTACGAG. Its translation is CASSRPSGTGVKGSNYE. The entire CDR3 protein is CASSRPSGTGVKGSNYEQYF. This chain joins TRBV4-2 and TRBJ2-7, with 7 bases aligning to TRBD1. The read ends 3 residues before the CDR3 terminus; that terminus is restored from the germline J gene. This CDR3 region has 20 residues. From germline, CDR1 is LGHNA and CDR2 YNFKEQ. V lost 4 bases to trimming and J lost 3 bases; unmatched junction nucleotides: 24.

CDR3 amino acids: CASSPRLAGVDGELFF. The CDR3 bases that were read are TGTGCCAGCAGCCCGCGACTAGCGGGAGTGGACGGGGAG. This chain joins TRBV7-3 and TRBJ2-2; 12 bases line up with TRBD2. The CDR3 end lies 3 residues beyond the end of the read and is filled in from the germline J gene. The CDR3 runs 16 residues. V shed 5 bases and J 7 bases; nucleotides not matched to a gene: 8. CDR1 SGHTA and CDR2 FQGTGA come from the germline V gene.

Concerning this clone: The read gets to within 3 residues of the CDR3 end, and the germline J gene fills in the rest. This sequence joins TRBV6-1 and TRBJ1-5, with D unclear. With 4 bases removed from V and 5 bases from J, the gap between germline ends came to 6 bases. The CDR3 loop spans 12 amino acids. CDR1 and CDR2 from the germline V gene are MNHNS and SASEGT. The sequenced part of the CDR3 DNA is TGTGCCAGCAGTGCAAGCTATCAGCCC. Its protein product is CASSASYQP. From start to end, the CDR3 is CASSASYQPQHF.